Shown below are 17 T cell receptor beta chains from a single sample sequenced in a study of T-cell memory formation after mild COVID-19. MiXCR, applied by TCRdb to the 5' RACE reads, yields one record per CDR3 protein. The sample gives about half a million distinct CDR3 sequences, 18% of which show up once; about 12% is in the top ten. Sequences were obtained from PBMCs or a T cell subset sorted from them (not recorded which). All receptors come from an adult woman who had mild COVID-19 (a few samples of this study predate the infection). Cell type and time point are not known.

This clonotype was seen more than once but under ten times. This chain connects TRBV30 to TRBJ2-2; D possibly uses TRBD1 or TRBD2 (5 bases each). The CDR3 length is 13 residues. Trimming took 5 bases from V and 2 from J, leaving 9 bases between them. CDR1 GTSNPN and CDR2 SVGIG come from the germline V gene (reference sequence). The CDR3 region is CAWGDHNTGELFF. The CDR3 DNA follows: TGTGCCTGGGGGGACCACAACACCGGGGAGCTGTTTTTT.

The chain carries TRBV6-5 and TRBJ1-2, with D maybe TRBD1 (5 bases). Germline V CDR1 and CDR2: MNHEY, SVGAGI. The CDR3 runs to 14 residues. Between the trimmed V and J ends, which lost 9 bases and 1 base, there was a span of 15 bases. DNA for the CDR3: TGTGCCAGTCGCGGGGGGGGACTTAACTATGGCTACACCTTC. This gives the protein CASRGGGLNYGYTF.

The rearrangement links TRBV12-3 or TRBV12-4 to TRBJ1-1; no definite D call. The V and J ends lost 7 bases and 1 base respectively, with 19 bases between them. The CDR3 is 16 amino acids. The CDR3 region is CASNPEAGGPNTEAFF. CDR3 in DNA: TGTGCCAGCAACCCTGAAGCGGGCGGTCCGAACACTGAAGCTTTCTTT.

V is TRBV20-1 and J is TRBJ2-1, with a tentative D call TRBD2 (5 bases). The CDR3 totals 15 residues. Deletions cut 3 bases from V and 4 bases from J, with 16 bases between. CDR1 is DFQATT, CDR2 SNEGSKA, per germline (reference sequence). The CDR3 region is CSARDFGVLYNEQFF. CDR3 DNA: TGCAGTGCTAGGGACTTCGGGGTCCTTTACAATGAGCAGTTCTTC.

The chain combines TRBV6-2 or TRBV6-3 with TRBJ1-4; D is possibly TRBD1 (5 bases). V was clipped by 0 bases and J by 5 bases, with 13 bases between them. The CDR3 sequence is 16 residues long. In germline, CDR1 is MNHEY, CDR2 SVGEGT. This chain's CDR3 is CASSYSAPRQNEKLFF. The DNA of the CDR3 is TGTGCCAGCAGTTACTCGGCGCCAAGACAGAATGAAAAACTGTTTTTT.

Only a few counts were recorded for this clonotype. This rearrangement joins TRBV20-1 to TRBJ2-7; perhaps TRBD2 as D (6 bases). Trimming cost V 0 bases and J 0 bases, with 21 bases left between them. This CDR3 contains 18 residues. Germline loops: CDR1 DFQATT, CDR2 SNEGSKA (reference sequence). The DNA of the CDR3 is TGCAGTGCTAGAGATCCTTTCTTAGGCGGGACCAGCTCCTACGAGCAGTACTTC. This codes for CSARDPFLGGTSSYEQYF.

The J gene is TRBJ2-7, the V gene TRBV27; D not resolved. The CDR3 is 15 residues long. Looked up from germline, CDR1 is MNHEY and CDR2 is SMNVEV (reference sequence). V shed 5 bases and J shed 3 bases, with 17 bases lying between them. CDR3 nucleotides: TGTGCCAGCAGTCCGACGGCTTCCTTGGGCTACGAGCAGTACTTC. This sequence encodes CASSPTASLGYEQYF.

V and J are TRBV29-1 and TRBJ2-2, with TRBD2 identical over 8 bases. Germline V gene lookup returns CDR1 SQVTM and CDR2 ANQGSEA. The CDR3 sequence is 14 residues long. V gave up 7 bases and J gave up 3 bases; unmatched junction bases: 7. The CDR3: CSAQAGVDTGELFF. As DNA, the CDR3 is TGCAGCGCCCAAGCGGGAGTCGACACCGGGGAGCTGTTTTTT.

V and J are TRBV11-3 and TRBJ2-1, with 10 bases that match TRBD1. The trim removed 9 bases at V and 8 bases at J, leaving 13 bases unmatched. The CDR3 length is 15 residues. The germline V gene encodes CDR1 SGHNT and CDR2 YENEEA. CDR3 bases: TGTGCCAGAAACTTGTGGGACAGGGGTTGTGATGAGCAGTTCTTC. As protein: CARNLWDRGCDEQFF. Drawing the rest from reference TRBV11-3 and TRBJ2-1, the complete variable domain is EAGVVQSPRYKIIEKKQPVAFWCNPISGHNTLYWYLQNLGQGPELLIRYENEEAVDDSQLPKDRFSAERLKGVDSTLKIQPAELGDSAVYLCARNLWDRGCDEQFFGPGTRLTVL.

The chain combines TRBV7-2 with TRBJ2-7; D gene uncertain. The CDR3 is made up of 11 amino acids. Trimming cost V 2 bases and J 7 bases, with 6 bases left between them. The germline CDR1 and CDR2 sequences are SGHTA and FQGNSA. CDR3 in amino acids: CASSLYKEQYF. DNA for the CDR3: TGTGCCAGCAGCTTATATAAAGAGCAGTACTTC.

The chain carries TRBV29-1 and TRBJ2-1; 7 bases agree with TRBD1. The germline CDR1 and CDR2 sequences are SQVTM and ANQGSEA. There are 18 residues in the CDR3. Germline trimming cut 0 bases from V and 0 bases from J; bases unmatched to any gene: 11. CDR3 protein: CSVEDLVGQVSSYNEQFF. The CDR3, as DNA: TGCAGCGTTGAAGATCTTGTCGGACAGGTGAGCTCCTACAATGAGCAGTTCTTC.

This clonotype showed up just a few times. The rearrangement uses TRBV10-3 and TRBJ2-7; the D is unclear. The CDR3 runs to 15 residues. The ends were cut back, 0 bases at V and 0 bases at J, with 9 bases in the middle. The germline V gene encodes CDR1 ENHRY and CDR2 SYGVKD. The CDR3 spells CAISESGISSYEQYF. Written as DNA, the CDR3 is TGTGCCATCAGTGAGTCAGGGATAAGCTCCTACGAGCAGTACTTC.

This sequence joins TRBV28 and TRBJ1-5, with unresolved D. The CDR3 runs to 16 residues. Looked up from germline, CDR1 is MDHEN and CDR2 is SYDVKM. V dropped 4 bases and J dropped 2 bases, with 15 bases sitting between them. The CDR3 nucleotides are TGTGCCAGCAGTTCATCCAAGGTTTGGGGCAATCAGCCCCAGCATTTT. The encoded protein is CASSSSKVWGNQPQHF.

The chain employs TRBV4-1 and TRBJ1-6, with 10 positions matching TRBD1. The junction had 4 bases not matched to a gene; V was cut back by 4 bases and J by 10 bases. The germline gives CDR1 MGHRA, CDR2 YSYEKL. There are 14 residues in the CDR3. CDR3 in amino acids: CASSRGTGDSPLHF. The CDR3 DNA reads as TGCGCCAGCAGCCGGGGGACAGGGGACTCACCCCTCCACTTT.

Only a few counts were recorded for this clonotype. CDR3 sequence: CASSQTGTGEANTEAFF. In nucleotides, the CDR3 is TGTGCCAGCAGCCAAACCGGGACAGGGGAGGCCAACACTGAAGCTTTCTTT. The chain has TRBV14 and TRBJ1-1; 10 nucleotides line up with TRBD1. The CDR3 has 17 residues. Trimming removed 2 bases from V and 2 bases from J; junction bases left unmatched: 8. Per germline, CDR1 SGHDN and CDR2 FVKESK.

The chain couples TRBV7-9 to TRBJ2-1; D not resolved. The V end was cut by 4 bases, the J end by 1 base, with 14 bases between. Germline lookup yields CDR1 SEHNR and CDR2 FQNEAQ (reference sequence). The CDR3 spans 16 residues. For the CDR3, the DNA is TGTGCCAGCAGCTCAGTATCGGGCCATTCCTACAATGAGCAGTTCTTC. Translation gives CASSSVSGHSYNEQFF. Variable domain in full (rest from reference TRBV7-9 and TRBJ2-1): DTGVSQNPRHKITKRGQNVTFRCDPISEHNRLYWYRQTLGQGPEFLTYFQNEAQLEKSRLLSDRFSAERPKGSFSTLEIQRTEQGDSAMYLCASSSVSGHSYNEQFFGPGTRLTVL.

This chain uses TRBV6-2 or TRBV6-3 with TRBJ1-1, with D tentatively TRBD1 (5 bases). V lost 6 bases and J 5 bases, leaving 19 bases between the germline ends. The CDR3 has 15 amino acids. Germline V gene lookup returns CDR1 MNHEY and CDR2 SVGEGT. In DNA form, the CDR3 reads TGTGCCAGCAGCTCAACCCAGGGTAGAGGGACTGAAGCTTTCTTT. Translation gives CASSSTQGRGTEAFF.